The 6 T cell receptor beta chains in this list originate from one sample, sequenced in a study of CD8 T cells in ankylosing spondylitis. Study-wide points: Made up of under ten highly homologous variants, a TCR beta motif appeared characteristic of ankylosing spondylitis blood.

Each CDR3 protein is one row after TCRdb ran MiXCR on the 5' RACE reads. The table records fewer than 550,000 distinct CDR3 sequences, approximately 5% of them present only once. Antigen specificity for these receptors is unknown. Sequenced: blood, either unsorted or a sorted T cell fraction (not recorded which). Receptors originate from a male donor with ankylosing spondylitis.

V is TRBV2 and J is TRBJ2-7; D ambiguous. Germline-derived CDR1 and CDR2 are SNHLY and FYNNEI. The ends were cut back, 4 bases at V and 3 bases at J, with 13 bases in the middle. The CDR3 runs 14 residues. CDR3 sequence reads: CASSADSRRYEQYF. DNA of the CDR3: TGTGCCAGCAGTGCCGACTCTCGCCGCTACGAGCAGTACTTC.

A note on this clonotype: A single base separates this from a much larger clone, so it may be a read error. The CDR3 sequence: CASRLAHRESEQYF. CDR3 bases: TGTGCCAGCAGATTAGCGCACCGGGAGAGCGAGCAGTACTTC. The chain carries TRBV7-2 and TRBJ2-7; D may be TRBD2 (6 bases). CDR1 is SGHTA, CDR2 FQGNSA, per germline. The CDR3 is 14 residues long.

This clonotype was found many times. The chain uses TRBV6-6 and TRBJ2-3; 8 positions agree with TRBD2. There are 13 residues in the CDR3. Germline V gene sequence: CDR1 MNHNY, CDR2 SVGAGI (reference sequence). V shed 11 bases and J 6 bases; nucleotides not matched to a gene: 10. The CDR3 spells CAGGSGEGDTQYF. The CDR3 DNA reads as TGTGCCGGGGGTAGCGGGGAAGGGGATACGCAGTATTTT.

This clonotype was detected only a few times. CDR3 residues: CSASGTSGYNEQFF. CDR3 nucleotides: TGCAGTGCTAGTGGGACTAGCGGTTACAATGAGCAGTTCTTC. The rearrangement links TRBV20-1 to TRBJ2-1, with 11 bases identical to TRBD2. Germline CDR1 DFQATT, CDR2 SNEGSKA (reference sequence). Trimming removed 3 bases from V and 4 bases from J; junction bases left unmatched: 2. CDR3 length: 14 amino acids.

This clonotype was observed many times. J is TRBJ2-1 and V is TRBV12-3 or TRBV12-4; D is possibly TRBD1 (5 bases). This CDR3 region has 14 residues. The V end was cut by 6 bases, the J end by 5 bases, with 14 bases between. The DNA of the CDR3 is TGTGCCAGCAGAGAGGATAGGGGAAACAATGAGCAGTTCTTC. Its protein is CASREDRGNNEQFF.

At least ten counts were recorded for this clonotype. The CDR3 here is CSAVIAGGPGYEQFF. For the CDR3, the DNA is TGCAGTGCTGTAATAGCGGGAGGGCCTGGCTATGAGCAGTTCTTC. The V and J genes are TRBV20-1 and TRBJ2-1; TRBD2 agrees at 11 bases. Germline CDR1 is DFQATT and CDR2 is SNEGSKA (reference sequence). The junction had 11 bases not matched to a gene; V was cut back by 5 bases and J by 8 bases. CDR3 length equals 15 residues.